A selection of T cell receptor beta chains follows, all from one sample in a study of blood T cell repertoires in COVID-19. The protocol was immunoSEQ multiplex PCR, while the TCRdb copy is restricted to in-frame clones and leaves out a portion. Of under 45,000 clones listed, about nine tenths are singletons. The sample was peripheral blood. The receptors were sampled from a man aged 55-75 years with active COVID-19. The conserved cysteine and the conserved F or W are not part of the CDR3 here.

TRBV6-1,13,ASSEAVTDSDTQY
TRBV4-2,17,ASSQSPLPRDRGIYGYT
TRBV6-2/TRBV6-3,18,ASSPSPGLAGGPSGYEQY
TRBV5-6,14,ASSLLPVSGANVLT
TRBV7-9,14,ASSGETSGSINEQF
TRBV5-1,13,ASSPGGQTQETQY
TRBV2,10,ASTGENTEAF
TRBV7-9,16,ASSPPYFRTGWRDTQY
TRBV30,13,AWSMRREPPDTQY
TRBV7-9,13,ASSPPTGADSPLH
TRBV3-1/TRBV3-2,12,ASSPTPNQETQY
TRBV5-1,10,ASSPDGEIQY
TRBV7-2,13,ASSPEREAHTEAF
TRBV5-1,14,ASSHGTGNSGNTIY
TRBV7-6,13,ASSPKQGTGGELF
TRBV4-1,13,ASSQGMIAADTQY
TRBV28,12,ASSPPRESYGYT
TRBV11-2,13,ASSFLDGKTYEQY
TRBV11-1,14,ASSPTSGLSYNEQF
TRBV18,13,ASSPLQGVNTEAF
TRBV28,12,ASRHFASNQPQH
TRBV30,14,AWSEGAGQLLYGYT
TRBV24-1,10,ATSDSFGELF
TRBV29-1,10,SVEGAGYGYT
TRBV7-9,14,ASSFVRTGGDEKLF
TRBV27,9,ASSFLSEQY
TRBV12-3/TRBV12-4,10,ASRQVNTEAF
TRBV28,13,ASSLLVAGDQPQH
TRBV4-2,13,ASSLTTGGVGELF
TRBV12-3/TRBV12-4,11,ASSWAGTGELF
TRBV5-1,12,ASSLTGPDESYT
TRBV2,10,ASSGTQETQY
TRBV21-1,19,ASSRGGLDHRHLLPSYEQY
TRBV6-5,13,ASTGLAEGTGELF
TRBV24-1,16,ATSEPGTGNNNDYGYT
TRBV4-1,14,ASSPSWASDTDTQY
TRBV7-2,14,ASSLGTSGSWDTQY
TRBV7-2,13,ASSLGGLLRNEQF
TRBV3-1/TRBV3-2,10,ASSRLGNEQF
TRBV11-2,13,ASSLASGITDTQY
TRBV2,12,ASSGQLSSYEQY
TRBV7-9,11,ASSTWTDNEQF
TRBV29-1,12,SVVPPDREGGYT
TRBV2,12,ASSPVGGTDTQY
TRBV10-3,12,AISQDRGRNEQY
TRBV5-4,14,ASSWGLAGDYNEQF
TRBV28,12,AGGAGRRIYGYT
TRBV27,13,ASREWVSGEGEAF
TRBV24-1,15,ATSDIGAKGATGELF
TRBV9,12,ASSPKWEGHEQY
TRBV7-3,15,ASSLEFGAGPYNEQF
TRBV7-9,14,ASSSPLAGGPNEQY
TRBV27,15,ASSFIGASGSAGELF